This T cell receptor (beta chain) comes out of a study of regulatory T cells in long-lasting Graves disease. Time point: newly diagnosed GD, antithyroid drugs for less than 3 months. Scientists built the TCR library using RNA that was extracted from PBMCs. The CDR3 loop spans 14 amino acids. V lost 0 bases to trimming and J lost 2 bases, with 9 bases between them. The germline gives CDR1 SGDLS, CDR2 YYNGEE. This clonotype has a single count. Both iRepertoire HTBI primers and Arm-PCR of CDR3 regions were used to build the TCR beta libraries. TCRdb re-called the multiplex PCR reads with MiXCR, one entry per CDR3 protein. The sample holds about 560,000 distinct CDR3 sequences; 15% to 20% are singletons and the top ten take about 11%. The same data also contributed to another study, on T cells in Graves' hyperthyroidism and ophthalmopathy. That study reports: Hyperthyroidism, newly diagnosed and lasting under 2 months, affected patients aged 18 to 65.

This receptor was taken from a man aged 18 to 29 with Graves disease. This chain uses TRBV9 with TRBJ2-7, with D uncertain. The sample consisted of peripheral blood mononuclear cells (PBMCs), taken at new diagnosis, from a patient treated with antithyroid drugs. CDR3 DNA: TGTGCCAGCAGCGTAGCTCAGGCAGCCTACGAGCAGTACTTC. Translation: CASSVAQAAYEQYF.